The 7 T cell receptor beta chains presented below share a single source sample, sequenced in a study of shared clonotypes between healthy human individuals. Method: immunoSEQ multiplex PCR; TCRdb's copy keeps in-frame clones and lacks some. The repertoire holds 2.3 million or so clones, with roughly 93% as singletons. The sample was naive CD4+ T cells from PBMCs. Subset described: CD45RA+ positively selected. The receptors were gathered from a man between 18 and 35 years old in good health. Some clones in this sample may be carry-over from other donors' samples.

V gene TRBV28 combines with J gene TRBJ1-2, with a possible D match to TRBD1 (5 bases). This CDR3 has 15 amino acids. V dropped 7 bases and J dropped 6 bases, with 21 bases sitting between them. Germline CDR1 MDHEN, CDR2 SYDVKM. The CDR3 DNA is TGTGCCAGCATCCTCGGGGACGGATCCCAGGATGGCTACACCTTC. Translation gives CASILGDGSQDGYTF.

This chain joins TRBV6-5 and TRBJ2-7; 8 nucleotides agree with TRBD2. V dropped 5 bases and J dropped 2; count of bases not matched to a gene: 5. This CDR3 has 14 residues. The germline gives CDR1 MNHEY, CDR2 SVGAGI. The CDR3 protein is CASSTGLGAYEQYF. For the CDR3, the DNA is TGTGCCAGCAGTACGGGACTAGGTGCCTACGAGCAGTACTTC.

This chain joins TRBV5-1 and TRBJ2-7, with TRBD2 matching 7 bases. The V segment lost 3 bases and the J segment 2 bases; nucleotides outside the gene matches: 11. Germline V lookup: CDR1 SGHRS, CDR2 YFSETQ. The CDR3 runs 16 residues. The CDR3 coding sequence is TGCGCCAGCAGCTCGGGGGGACTGCCTCATCCCTACGAGCAGTACTTC. It encodes CASSSGGLPHPYEQYF.

This chain uses TRBV14 with TRBJ2-2; the match to TRBD1 covers 7 bases. Germline V gives CDR1 SGHDN, CDR2 FVKESK. Germline trimming cut 4 bases from V and 3 bases from J; bases unmatched to any gene: 2. The CDR3 has 14 residues. CDR3 coding DNA: TGTGCCAGCAGCCGACAGGGATACACCGGGGAGCTGTTTTTT. Amino acids: CASSRQGYTGELFF.

The chain couples TRBV20-1 to TRBJ2-5; D unclear. The CDR3 loop spans 11 amino acids. With 0 bases removed from V and 6 bases from J, the gap between germline ends came to 5 bases. Germline CDR1 reads DFQATT; CDR2 reads SNEGSKA (reference sequence). The CDR3 here is CSARDWKTQYF. CDR3 in DNA: TGCAGTGCTAGAGATTGGAAGACCCAGTACTTC.

The CDR3 region has the DNA TGTGCCAGCAGCTCCGGGACAGGGGTTGGAGATACGCAGTATTTT. Its translation is CASSSGTGVGDTQYF. The chain employs TRBV5-4 and TRBJ2-3, with TRBD1 matching 10 bases. Germline CDR1 and CDR2: SGHNT and YYREEE (reference sequence). With 3 bases clipped from V and 5 bases from J, the junction kept 6 bases outside the gene matches. CDR3 length: 15 amino acids.

V usage is TRBV7-9 and J usage is TRBJ2-2; 14 bases fit TRBD2. Looked up from germline, CDR1 is SEHNR and CDR2 is FQNEAQ (reference sequence). V gave up 0 bases and J gave up 0 bases; unmatched junction bases: 3. The CDR3 contains 19 residues. The CDR3 reads CASSLAGTSGRANTGELFF. The CDR3 nucleotides read TGTGCCAGCAGCTTAGCCGGGACTAGCGGGAGAGCGAACACCGGGGAGCTGTTTTTT.